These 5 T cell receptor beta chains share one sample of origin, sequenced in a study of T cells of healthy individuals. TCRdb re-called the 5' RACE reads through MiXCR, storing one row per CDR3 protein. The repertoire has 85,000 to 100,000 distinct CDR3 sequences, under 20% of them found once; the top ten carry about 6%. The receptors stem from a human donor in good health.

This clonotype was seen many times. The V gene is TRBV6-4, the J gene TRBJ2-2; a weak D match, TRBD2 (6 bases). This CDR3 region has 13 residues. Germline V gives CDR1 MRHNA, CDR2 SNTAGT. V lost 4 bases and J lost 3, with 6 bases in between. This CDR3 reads CASSASDTGELFF. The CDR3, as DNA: TGTGCCAGCAGTGCTAGCGACACCGGGGAGCTGTTTTTT.

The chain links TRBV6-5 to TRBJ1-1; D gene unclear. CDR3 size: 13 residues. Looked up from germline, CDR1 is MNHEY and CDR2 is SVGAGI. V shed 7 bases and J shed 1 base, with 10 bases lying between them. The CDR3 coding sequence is TGTGCCAGCACACGCCCGGGGAACACTGAAGCTTTCTTT. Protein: CASTRPGNTEAFF.

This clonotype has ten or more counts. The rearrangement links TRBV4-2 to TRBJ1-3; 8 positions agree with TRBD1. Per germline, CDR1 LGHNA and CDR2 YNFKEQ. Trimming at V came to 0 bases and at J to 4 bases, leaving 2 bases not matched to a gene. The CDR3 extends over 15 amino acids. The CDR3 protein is CASSQEDREGNTIYF. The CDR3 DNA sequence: TGTGCCAGCAGCCAAGAGGACAGGGAAGGAAACACCATATATTTT.

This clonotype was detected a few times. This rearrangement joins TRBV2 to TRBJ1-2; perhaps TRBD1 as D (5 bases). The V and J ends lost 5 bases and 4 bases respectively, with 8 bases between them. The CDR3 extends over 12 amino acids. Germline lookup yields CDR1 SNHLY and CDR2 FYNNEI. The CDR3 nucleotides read TGTGCCAGCAGTCCCGGGGGCTATGGCTACACCTTC. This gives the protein CASSPGGYGYTF.

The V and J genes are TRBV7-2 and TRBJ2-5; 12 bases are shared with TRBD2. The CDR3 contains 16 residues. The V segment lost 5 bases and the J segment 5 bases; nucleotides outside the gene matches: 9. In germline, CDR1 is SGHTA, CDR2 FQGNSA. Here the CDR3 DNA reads TGTGCCAGCAGCCCCTCACTAGCGGGGGGTATGGAGACCCAGTACTTC. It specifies CASSPSLAGGMETQYF.